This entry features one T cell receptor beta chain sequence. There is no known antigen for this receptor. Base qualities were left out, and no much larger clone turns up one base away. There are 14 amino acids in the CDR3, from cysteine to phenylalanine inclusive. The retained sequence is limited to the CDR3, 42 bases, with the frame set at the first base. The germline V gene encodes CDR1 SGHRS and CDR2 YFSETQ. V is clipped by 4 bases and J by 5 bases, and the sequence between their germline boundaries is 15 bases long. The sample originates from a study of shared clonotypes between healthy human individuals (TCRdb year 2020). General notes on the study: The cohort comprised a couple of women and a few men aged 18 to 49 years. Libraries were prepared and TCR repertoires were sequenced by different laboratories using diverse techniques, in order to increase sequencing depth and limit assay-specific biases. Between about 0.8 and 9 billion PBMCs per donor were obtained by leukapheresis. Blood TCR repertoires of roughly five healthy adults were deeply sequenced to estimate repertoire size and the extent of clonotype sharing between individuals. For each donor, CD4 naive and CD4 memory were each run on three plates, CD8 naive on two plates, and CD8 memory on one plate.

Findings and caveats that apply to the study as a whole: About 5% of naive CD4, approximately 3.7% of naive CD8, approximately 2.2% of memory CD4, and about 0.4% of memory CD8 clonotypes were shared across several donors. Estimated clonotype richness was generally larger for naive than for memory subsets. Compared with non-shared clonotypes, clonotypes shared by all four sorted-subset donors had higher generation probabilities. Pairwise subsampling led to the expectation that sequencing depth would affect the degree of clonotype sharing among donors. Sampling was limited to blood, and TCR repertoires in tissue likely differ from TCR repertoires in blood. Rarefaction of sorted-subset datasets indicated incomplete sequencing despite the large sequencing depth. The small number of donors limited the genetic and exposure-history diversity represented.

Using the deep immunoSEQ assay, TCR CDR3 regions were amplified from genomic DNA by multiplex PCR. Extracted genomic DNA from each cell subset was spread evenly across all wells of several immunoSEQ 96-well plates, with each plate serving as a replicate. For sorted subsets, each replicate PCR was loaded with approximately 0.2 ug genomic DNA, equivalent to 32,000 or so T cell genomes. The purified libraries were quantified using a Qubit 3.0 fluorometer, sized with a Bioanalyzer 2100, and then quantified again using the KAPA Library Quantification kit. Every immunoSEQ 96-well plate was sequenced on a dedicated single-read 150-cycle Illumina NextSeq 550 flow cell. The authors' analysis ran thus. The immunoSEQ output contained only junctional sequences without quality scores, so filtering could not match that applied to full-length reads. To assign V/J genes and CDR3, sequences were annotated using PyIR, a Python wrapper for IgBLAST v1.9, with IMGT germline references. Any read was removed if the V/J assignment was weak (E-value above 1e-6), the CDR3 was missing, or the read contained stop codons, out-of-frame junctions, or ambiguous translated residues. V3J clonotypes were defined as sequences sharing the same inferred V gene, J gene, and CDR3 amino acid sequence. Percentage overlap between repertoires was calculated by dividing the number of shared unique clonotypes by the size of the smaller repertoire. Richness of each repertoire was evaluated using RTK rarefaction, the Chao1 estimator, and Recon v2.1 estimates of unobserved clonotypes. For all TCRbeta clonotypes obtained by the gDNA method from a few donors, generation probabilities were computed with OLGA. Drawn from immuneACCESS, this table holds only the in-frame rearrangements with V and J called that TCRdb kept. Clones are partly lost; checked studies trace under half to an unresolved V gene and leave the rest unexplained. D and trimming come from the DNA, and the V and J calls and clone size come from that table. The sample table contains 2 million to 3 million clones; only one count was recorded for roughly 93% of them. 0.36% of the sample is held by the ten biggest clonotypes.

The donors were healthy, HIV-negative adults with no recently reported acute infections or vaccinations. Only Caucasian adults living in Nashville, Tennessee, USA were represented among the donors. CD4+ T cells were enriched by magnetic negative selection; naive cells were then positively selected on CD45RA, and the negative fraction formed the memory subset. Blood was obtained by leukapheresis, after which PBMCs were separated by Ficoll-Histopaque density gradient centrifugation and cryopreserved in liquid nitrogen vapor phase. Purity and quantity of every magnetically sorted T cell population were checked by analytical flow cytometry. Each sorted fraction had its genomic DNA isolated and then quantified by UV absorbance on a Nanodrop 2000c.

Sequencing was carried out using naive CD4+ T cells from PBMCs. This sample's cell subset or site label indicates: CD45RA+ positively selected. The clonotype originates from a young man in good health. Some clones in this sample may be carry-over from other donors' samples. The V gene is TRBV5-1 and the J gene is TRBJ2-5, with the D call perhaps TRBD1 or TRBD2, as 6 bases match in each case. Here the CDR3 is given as CASSPEGVGETQYF. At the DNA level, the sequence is TGCGCCAGCAGCCCGGAGGGGGTTGGGGAGACCCAGTACTTC.